This T cell receptor beta chain stems from a study of PD-1 blockade in classical Hodgkin lymphoma. Whole-study results and caveats: Newly diagnosed patients were reported to start with lower TCR diversity than healthy donors.

Time point of the sample: cycle 4 day 1 (C4D1), after less than seven weeks of nivolumab. Relapse after autologous stem cell transplantation occurred in every patient, and brentuximab vedotin exposure varied. The data were produced by immunoSEQ multiplex PCR, yet TCRdb's version contains in-frame clones alone and is incomplete. The sample has around 17,000 clones; 60% to 75% are singletons. As regards this clone: Its specificity is not known.

This TCR was sampled from a human donor with classical Hodgkin lymphoma. Sequencing used peripheral blood mononuclear cells (PBMCs), obtained before the fourth cycle of nivolumab.

CDR3 nucleotides: TGTGCCAGACTTGGGACTACTTCGCGGGGGACCCAGTACTTC. This sequence encodes CARLGTTSRGTQYF. The chain couples TRBV7-9 to TRBJ2-5; 7 bases fit TRBD2. Germline V gives CDR1 SEHNR, CDR2 FQNEAQ (reference sequence). The CDR3 totals 14 residues. The ends lost 9 bases at V and 7 bases at J; junction bases unmatched: 14.